Presented here are 15 T cell receptor beta chains from one specimen sequenced in a study of OX40 agonist ivuxolimab in advanced cancers. TCRdb's copy holds only in-frame clones and misses some; the assay was immunoSEQ multiplex PCR. The profile shows 15,000 or so clones, roughly four fifths of them singletons. The sample consisted of CD4+ or CD8+ T cells sorted from blood, taken in a trial of the OX40 agonist ivuxolimab. The source of these receptors is an adult with an advanced solid tumor such as melanoma, head and neck, liver or kidney cancer.

The CDR3 sequence: CATRDSLQRHTGELFF. The CDR3 bases are TGTGCCACCCGGGACTCCCTCCAACGGCACACCGGGGAGCTGTTTTTT. V and J are TRBV10-3 and TRBJ2-2, with D possibly TRBD2 on 6 matching bases. The CDR3 runs 16 residues. The germline CDR1 and CDR2 sequences are ENHRY and SYGVKD. The V end lost 10 bases, the J end lost 3 bases, and 21 bases lay between the germline ends.

This chain links TRBV6-1 with TRBJ1-5; 9 nucleotides agree with TRBD1. Germline V gives CDR1 MNHNS, CDR2 SASEGT. This CDR3 has 18 residues. V dropped 4 bases and J dropped 2; count of bases not matched to a gene: 12. In DNA, the CDR3 is TGTGCCAGCAGTGCCCGGGACAGGGTCATGTTTGGCAATCAGCCCCAGCATTTT. Translation: CASSARDRVMFGNQPQHF.

The chain carries TRBV27 and TRBJ2-7; TRBD2 matches at 13 bases. Per the germline V gene, CDR1 is MNHEY and CDR2 is SMNVEV (reference sequence). With V trimmed by 3 bases and J by 2 bases, 4 bases remained unmatched. The CDR3 is 16 amino acids. This chain's CDR3 is CASSFILAGGPYEQYF. The CDR3, as DNA: TGTGCCAGCAGTTTTATACTAGCGGGAGGGCCCTACGAGCAGTACTTC.

V is TRBV28 and J is TRBJ1-5; D is unclear. This CDR3 region has 12 residues. Trimming shortened V by 5 bases and J by 9 bases, and 11 bases separated the two germline ends. Germline V gene data show CDR1 as MDHEN and CDR2 as SYDVKM. As DNA, the CDR3 is TGTGCCAGCAGTCCCCCCCGGGGGCCCCAGCATTTT. It encodes CASSPPRGPQHF.

CDR3 DNA sequence: TGTGCCAGCAGTATACGGACTAGCGCGGATACGCAGTATTTT. Its protein product is CASSIRTSADTQYF. The chain uses TRBV2 and TRBJ2-3; 9 positions agree with TRBD2. Losses at the gene ends were 5 bases for V and 6 bases for J; bases not matched to a gene: 6. This CDR3 is 14 amino acids long. Germline V CDR1 and CDR2: SNHLY, FYNNEI.

This chain uses TRBV19 with TRBJ2-7; maybe TRBD1 (5 bases). CDR3 size: 13 residues. Germline V gives CDR1 LNHDA, CDR2 SQIVND (reference sequence). V dropped 6 bases and J dropped 2 bases, with 11 bases sitting between them. CDR3 nucleotide sequence: TGTGCCAGTAGCGAGACAGTTGCCTACGAGCAGTACTTC. Amino acid sequence: CASSETVAYEQYF.

The chain has TRBV6-5 and TRBJ1-3, with D perhaps TRBD1 (5 bases). Trimming removed 7 bases from V and 4 bases from J, with 8 bases in between. Germline V CDR1 and CDR2: MNHEY, SVGAGI. The CDR3 has 12 residues. CDR3 protein: CASTQGGNTIYF. CDR3 nucleotides: TGTGCCAGCACCCAGGGAGGAAACACCATATATTTT.

V is TRBV6-1 and J is TRBJ1-3, with D hard to call. The CDR3 is 12 residues long. CDR1 and CDR2 (germline): MNHNS, SASEGT. V lost 5 bases to trimming and J lost 9 bases, with 11 bases between them. CDR3 in DNA: TGTGCCAGCAGTTTCTCGGGGAGCACCATATATTTT. Its translation is CASSFSGSTIYF.

The chain carries TRBV5-6 and TRBJ1-4, with a possible D match to TRBD1 (6 bases). Germline V gives CDR1 SGHDT, CDR2 YYEEEE. V lost 6 bases and J lost 4, with 16 bases in between. The CDR3 totals 15 residues. This CDR3 reads CASTEEGRGNEKLFF. CDR3 nucleotide sequence: TGTGCCAGCACCGAGGAGGGCAGGGGTAATGAAAAACTGTTTTTT.

The chain uses TRBV7-2 and TRBJ2-7; 14 bases align to TRBD2. The CDR3 runs 15 residues. The germline CDR1 and CDR2 sequences are SGHTA and FQGNSA. Trimming took 7 bases from V and 6 from J; bases not matched to a gene: 8. The CDR3, as DNA: TGTGCCAGCACCCCACTCGGACTAGCGGGAGGCGAGCAGTACTTC. Encoded protein: CASTPLGLAGGEQYF.

The chain employs TRBV11-2 and TRBJ2-3; TRBD2 agrees at 14 bases. CDR3 length: 18 amino acids. The germline V gene encodes CDR1 SGHAT and CDR2 FQNNGV. J gave up 5 bases and V 1 base, and 8 bases lay outside the gene matches. The DNA for the CDR3 is TGTGCCAGCAGCTTAGGACTAGCGGGAGGGCGGCGGGGAGATACGCAGTATTTT. It translates to CASSLGLAGGRRGDTQYF.

The chain combines TRBV11-3 with TRBJ2-7, with D maybe TRBD2 (6 bases). V was clipped by 3 bases and J by 9 bases, with 15 bases between them. The CDR3 spans 13 residues. Germline lookup yields CDR1 SGHNT and CDR2 YENEEA. CDR3 residues: CASSFGIGTAQYF. CDR3 sequence (DNA): TGTGCCAGCAGCTTCGGAATTGGGACTGCGCAGTACTTC.

This clone was seen only once. V usage is TRBV9 and J usage is TRBJ2-7; 8 bases line up with TRBD1. In germline, CDR1 is SGDLS, CDR2 YYNGEE. CDR3 length: 15 amino acids. Trimming at V came to 4 bases and at J to 4 bases, leaving 10 bases not matched to a gene. The CDR3 loop is CASSPFQGAQYEQYF. Written as DNA, the CDR3 is TGTGCCAGCAGCCCTTTTCAGGGGGCGCAATACGAGCAGTACTTC. The full variable domain, its missing parts supplied by reference TRBV9 and TRBJ2-7, is DSGVTQTPKHLITATGQRVTLRCSPRSGDLSVYWYQQSLDQGLQFLIQYYNGEERAKGNILERFSAQQFPDLHSELNLSSLELGDSALYFCASSPFQGAQYEQYFGPGTRLTVT.

The sample holds one count of this clone. The chain recombines TRBV7-2 with TRBJ2-7; possible D gene TRBD2, 5 bases. V dropped 4 bases and J dropped 9 bases, with 22 bases sitting between them. Germline assignment: CDR1 SGHTA and CDR2 FQGNSA. The CDR3 covers 15 residues. The CDR3 nucleotides are TGTGCCAGCAGCTCTACGGGTAGCGCCCTTACGCTGCAGTACTTC. Translation: CASSSTGSALTLQYF.

The V call is TRBV14, the J call TRBJ2-3, with a weak D call TRBD2 (5 bases). Trimming cost V 0 bases and J 1 base, with 11 bases left between them. Germline CDR1 SGHDN, CDR2 FVKESK. CDR3 length equals 16 residues. The chain's CDR3 is CASSQDLGVGTDTQYF. The CDR3 DNA sequence: TGTGCCAGCAGCCAAGATCTGGGAGTAGGCACAGATACGCAGTATTTT.